These T cell receptor beta chains were read from a single sample in a study of cytomegalovirus exposure and HLA in healthy donors. Some clones are missing from TCRdb's copy, which holds only in-frame ones; the method was immunoSEQ multiplex PCR. The sample has under 40,000 clones, approximately 80% seen once. The specimen was PBMCs. The receptors derive from a woman between 40 and 50 years old in good health and CMV-seronegative. CDR3s leave out the opening cysteine and the closing phenylalanine or tryptophan. Fields, in order: CDR3 protein, CDR3 length, J gene, V gene.

CDR3: ASSPYPGTVGGYT
length: 13
J: TRBJ1-2
V: TRBV9

CDR3: ASSEGTMRGQPQH
length: 13
J: TRBJ1-5
V: TRBV6-1

CDR3: ASSPMWGETEAF
length: 12
J: TRBJ1-1
V: TRBV18

CDR3: ASSFLAGVNTGELF
length: 14
J: TRBJ2-2
V: TRBV7-9

CDR3: ASSTGYGYT
length: 9
J: TRBJ1-2
V: TRBV7-9

CDR3: ASSLSQGSKGYT
length: 12
J: TRBJ1-2
V: TRBV5-5

CDR3: ASSPTESNTGELF
length: 13
J: TRBJ2-2
V: TRBV7-9

CDR3: ASSLRDRVSYEQY
length: 13
J: TRBJ2-7
V: TRBV4-2

CDR3: ASSYRPGYGYT
length: 11
J: TRBJ1-2
V: TRBV6-5

CDR3: ASGLPQKRAAAIDCQY
length: 16
J: TRBJ2-7
V: TRBV12-5

CDR3: ASSQRGGTVYGYT
length: 13
J: TRBJ1-2
V: TRBV4-3

CDR3: ASSGDRGAGYT
length: 11
J: TRBJ1-2
V: TRBV2

CDR3: ASSLGQGTNNNEQF
length: 14
J: TRBJ2-1
V: TRBV5-4

CDR3: ASSLGGQGVETQY
length: 13
J: TRBJ2-5
V: TRBV7-2

CDR3: ASSDPSSGGYGYT
length: 13
J: TRBJ1-2
V: TRBV6-6

CDR3: ASSLGTGGYQPQH
length: 13
J: TRBJ1-5
V: TRBV7-2

CDR3: ATSRENRNTEAF
length: 12
J: TRBJ1-1
V: TRBV15

CDR3: ASSSRGTSEEQQY
length: 13
J: TRBJ2-7
V: TRBV7-3

CDR3: ASSLRRSYNSPLH
length: 13
J: TRBJ1-6
V: TRBV11-1

CDR3: ASSRGRSSYNSPLH
length: 14
J: TRBJ1-6
V: TRBV13

CDR3: ASRGGWGRAQETQY
length: 14
J: TRBJ2-5
V: TRBV2

CDR3: ASSLEALRGSGTQY
length: 14
J: TRBJ2-3
V: TRBV5-6

CDR3: SVEGETGEPTEAF
length: 13
J: TRBJ1-1
V: TRBV29-1

CDR3: ASRAGQTLGELF
length: 12
J: TRBJ2-2
V: TRBV19

CDR3: ASSGHYSNQPQH
length: 12
J: TRBJ1-5
V: TRBV6-1

CDR3: ATSSPGTGGNEQF
length: 13
J: TRBJ2-1
V: TRBV28